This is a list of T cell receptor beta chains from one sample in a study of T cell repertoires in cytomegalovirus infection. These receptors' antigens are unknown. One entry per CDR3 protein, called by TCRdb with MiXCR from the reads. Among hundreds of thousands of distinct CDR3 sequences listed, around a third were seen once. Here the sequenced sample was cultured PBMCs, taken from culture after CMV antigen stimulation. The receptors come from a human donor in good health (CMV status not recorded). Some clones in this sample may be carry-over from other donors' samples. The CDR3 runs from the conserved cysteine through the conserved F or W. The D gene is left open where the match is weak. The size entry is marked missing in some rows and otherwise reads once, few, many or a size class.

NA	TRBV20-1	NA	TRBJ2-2	TGCAGTGCTAGGGCGCCGATTCACACCGGGGAGCTGTTTTTT	CSARAPIHTGELFF
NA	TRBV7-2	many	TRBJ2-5	TGTGCCAGCAGCTCCAGGGTACAAGAGACCCAGTACTTC	CASSSRVQETQYF
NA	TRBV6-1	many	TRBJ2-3	TGTGCCAGCAGACTCCCGGCGGGTGGCACGCAGTATTTT	CASRLPAGGTQYF
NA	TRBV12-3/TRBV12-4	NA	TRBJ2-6	TGTGCCAGCACCACTCCCCGCCGCCTCGAGCGACAGAGGTACTATGGGGCCAACGTCCTGACTTTC	CASTTPRRLERQRYYGANVLTF
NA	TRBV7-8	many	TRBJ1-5	TGTGCCAGCAGCCAGGGGCGATTAAGCAATCAGCCCCAGCATTTT	CASSQGRLSNQPQHF
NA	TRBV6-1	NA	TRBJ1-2	TGTGCCAGCAGTCACTCAGAAAACTATGGCTACACCTTC	CASSHSENYGYTF
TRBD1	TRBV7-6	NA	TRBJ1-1	TGTGCCAGCAGCCGTTCCGGGACAGGGGCCCTGAACACTGAAGCTTTCTTT	CASSRSGTGALNTEAFF
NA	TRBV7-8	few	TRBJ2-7	TGTGCCAGCAGTCGGAGAGCCTACGAGCAGTACTTC	CASSRRAYEQYF
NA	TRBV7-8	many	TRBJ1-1	TGTGCCAGCAGCTTTGAACCGGGACATGGGAACACTGAAGCTTTCTTT	CASSFEPGHGNTEAFF
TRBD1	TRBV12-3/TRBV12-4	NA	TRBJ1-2	TGTGCCAGCAGGGGGGACAGGGACTCTGGCTACACCTTC	CASRGDRDSGYTF
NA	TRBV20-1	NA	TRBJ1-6	TGCAGTGCTAGCCCGCCAGGCAGCCCAAATTCACCCCTCCACTTT	CSASPPGSPNSPLHF
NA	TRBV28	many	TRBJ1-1	TGTGCCAGCAGTTCCCAGGGCAGGGGTGAAGCTTTCTTT	CASSSQGRGEAFF
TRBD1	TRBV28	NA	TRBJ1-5	TGTGCCAGCAGTTCCGTTCAGGGGGTTCAGCCCCAGCATTTT	CASSSVQGVQPQHF
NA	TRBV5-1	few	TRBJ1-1	TGCGCCAGCAGCTCGCAGGTGGGGAGGGAAACTGAAGCTTTCTTT	CASSSQVGRETEAFF
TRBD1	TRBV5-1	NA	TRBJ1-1	TGCGCCAGCAGCTTTGGACAGGGGGCTTATGAAGCTTTCTTT	CASSFGQGAYEAFF
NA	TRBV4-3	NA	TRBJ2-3	TGCGCCAGCAGCCAAGATTCTTCGGGACCCTCTGGGGATACGCAGTATTTT	CASSQDSSGPSGDTQYF
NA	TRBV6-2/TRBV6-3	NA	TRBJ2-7	TGTGCCAGCAGTTACGAGGAGAGCTACGAGCAGTACTTC	CASSYEESYEQYF
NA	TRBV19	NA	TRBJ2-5	TGTGCCAGTAGTATACGTGGTCGGAGGGGAGAGACCCAGTACTTC	CASSIRGRRGETQYF
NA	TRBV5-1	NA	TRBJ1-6	TGCGCCAGCAGCATACAGGGAGTCGGTTCACCCCTCCACTTT	CASSIQGVGSPLHF
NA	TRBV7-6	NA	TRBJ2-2	TGTGCCAGCAGCTTAGCGAAGGGCCCCGGGGAGCTGTTTTTT	CASSLAKGPGELFF
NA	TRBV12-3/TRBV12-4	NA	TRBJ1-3	TGTGCCAGCGGGATTGACTCTGGAAACACCATATATTTT	CASGIDSGNTIYF
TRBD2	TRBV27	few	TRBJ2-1	TGTGCCAGCAGTTCCCCCTCGGAAGCGGGGGGATACAATGAGCAGTTCTTC	CASSSPSEAGGYNEQFF
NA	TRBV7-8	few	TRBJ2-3	TGTGCCAGCACCCCGACGGGACCCACAGATACGCAGTATTTT	CASTPTGPTDTQYF
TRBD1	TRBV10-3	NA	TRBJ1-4	TGTGCCATCAGTGACCACGGTCCGCAAGGTGGACAGGGTAATGAAAAACTGTTTTTT	CAISDHGPQGGQGNEKLFF
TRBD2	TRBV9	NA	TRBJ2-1	TGTGCCAGCAGCACCCCGGGACTAGTGGATGAGCAGTTCTTC	CASSTPGLVDEQFF
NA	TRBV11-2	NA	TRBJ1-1	TGTGCCAGCAGCTCGAATGTAGGCGTCAGGACAAACACTGAAGCTTTCTTT	CASSSNVGVRTNTEAFF
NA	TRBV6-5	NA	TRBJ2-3	TGTGCCAGCAATACCTTAGCCGGGGGGCGCACAGATACGCAGTATTTT	CASNTLAGGRTDTQYF
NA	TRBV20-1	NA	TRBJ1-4	TGCAGTGCGGAGTGGTTCGCAACTAATGAAAAACTGTTTTTT	CSAEWFATNEKLFF
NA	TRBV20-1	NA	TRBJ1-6	TGCAGTGCTAGAGATCAGGGGTTACTTTCACCCCTCCACTTT	CSARDQGLLSPLHF
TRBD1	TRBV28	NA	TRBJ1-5	TGTGCCACCCTAGAGGGACAGGGACATCAGCCCCAGCATTTT	CATLEGQGHQPQHF
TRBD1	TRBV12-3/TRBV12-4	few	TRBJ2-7	TGTGCCAGCAGTCGCCGGGACAGGGGTGGGGAGCAGTACTTC	CASSRRDRGGEQYF
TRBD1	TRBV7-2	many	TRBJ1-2	TGTGCCAGCAGCTTATACGCACAGGGGGCTTGGTCAGGCTATGGCTACACCTTC	CASSLYAQGAWSGYGYTF
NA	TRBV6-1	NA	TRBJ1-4	TGTGCCAGCCGGGGTATAAAACTGTTTTTT	CASRGIKLFF
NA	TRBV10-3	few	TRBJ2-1	TGTGCCACCACCGGGCAGAAAAACTCCTACAATGAGCAGTTCTTC	CATTGQKNSYNEQFF
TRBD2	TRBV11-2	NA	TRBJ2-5	TGTGCCAGCAGCTTATGGACTAGCGGTGAGGGGGAGACCCAGTACTTC	CASSLWTSGEGETQYF
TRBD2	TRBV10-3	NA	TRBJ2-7	TGTGCCATCAGTGAGTCGGGGGGACTAGCGAAAACCTACGAGCAGTACTTC	CAISESGGLAKTYEQYF
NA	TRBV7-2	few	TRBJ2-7	TGTGCCAGCAGATCCGAGGTGGGGCCCAACTACGAGCAGTACTTC	CASRSEVGPNYEQYF
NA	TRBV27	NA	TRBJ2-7	TGTGCCAGCAGTCCCAAGAACTCCTACGAGCAGTACTTC	CASSPKNSYEQYF
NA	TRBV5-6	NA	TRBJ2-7	TGTGCCAGCAGCTTCAGGGCAGCCAAAGGAGAGCAGTACTTC	CASSFRAAKGEQYF
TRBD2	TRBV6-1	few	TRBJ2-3	TGTGCCAGCAGCGAAGGCGGGAGCGGTGATACGCAGTATTTT	CASSEGGSGDTQYF
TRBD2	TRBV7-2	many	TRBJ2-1	TGTGCCAGCAGCGCCGGGGGGGCGGTCGGTGAGCAGTTCTTC	CASSAGGAVGEQFF
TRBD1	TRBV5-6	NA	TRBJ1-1	TGTGCCAGCAGCTTACAGGGGTTTTACACTGAAGCTTTCTTT	CASSLQGFYTEAFF
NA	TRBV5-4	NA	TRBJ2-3	TGTGCCAGCAGCTTGATACGCGGGGGCGAAGATACGCAGTATTTT	CASSLIRGGEDTQYF
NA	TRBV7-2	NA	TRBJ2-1	TGTGCCAGCAGCTTAGCAGGTTCCCAGTACAATGAGCAGTTCTTC	CASSLAGSQYNEQFF
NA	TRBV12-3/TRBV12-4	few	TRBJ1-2	TGTGCCAGCAGTTCTGACCTGAACTATGGCTACACCTTC	CASSSDLNYGYTF
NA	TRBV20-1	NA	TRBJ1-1	TGCAGTGCTAGACAAGGACACCCGAACACTGAAGCTTTCTTT	CSARQGHPNTEAFF
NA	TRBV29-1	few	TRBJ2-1	TGCAGCGTTGAGGCGGAGTCCTACAATGAGCAGTTCTTC	CSVEAESYNEQFF
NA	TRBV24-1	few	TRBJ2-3	TGTGCCACCAGTGATCCCCGCAAGGCTAGCACAGATACGCAGTATTTT	CATSDPRKASTDTQYF
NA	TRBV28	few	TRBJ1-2	TGTGCCACCAATCTGGTCCACTATGGCTACACCTTC	CATNLVHYGYTF
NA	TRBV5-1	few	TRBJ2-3	TGCGCCAGCAGCTCGTATAGTGGGTCCGGAGATACGCAGTATTTT	CASSSYSGSGDTQYF